This T cell receptor (beta chain) comes out of a study of monozygotic twins with cystic fibrosis. The table came from immunoSEQ multiplex PCR; TCRdb's copy has only in-frame clones and leaves some out. The sample comprises approximately 7,500 clones, 85% to 95% of which are singletons, and approximately 0.58% rests with the top ten. The CDR3 consists of 16 residues. Germline loops: CDR1 SGHRS, CDR2 YFSETQ. The J segment lost 6 bases and the V segment lost 7 bases, leaving 14 bases of the junction unmatched. The sequence came from a boy aged 2 to 10 with cystic fibrosis. The sequenced sample consisted of blood. This chain links TRBV5-1 with TRBJ2-3; TRBD1 matches 10 bases. The CDR3 DNA reads as TGCGCCAGCTCCGGTCTTGCGGGACAGGGGTTGGATACGCAGTATTTT. This codes for CASSGLAGQGLDTQYF.